These T cell receptor beta chains were read from a single sample in a study of neurological immune-mediated disorders. MiXCR, run by TCRdb on the 5' RACE reads, gives a single entry per CDR3 protein. The repertoire consists of roughly 52,000 distinct CDR3 sequences, with 3% to 4% occurring once and the leading ten covering 1.9%. The sequenced material came from CD4+ T cells from blood. These TCRs come from a woman between 35 and 50 years old with multiple sclerosis. The CDR3 runs from the conserved cysteine through the conserved F or W. A D gene is named only where the DNA matches it firmly. The size entry is marked missing in some rows and otherwise reads once, few, many or a size class.

>TRBJ1-1|many|TRBD1|TRBV5-1
TGCGCCAGCAGCTCCGGGACAGGTACGAAGAACACTGAAGCTTTCTTT
CASSSGTGTKNTEAFF
>TRBJ2-3|many|TRBD1|TRBV24-1
TGTGCCACGTGGGACAGCGACACAGATACGCAGTATTTT
CATWDSDTDTQYF
>TRBJ2-2|many|.|TRBV4-2
TGTGCCAGCAGCCACACACTGGGGGGGAACACCGGGGAGCTGTTTTTT
CASSHTLGGNTGELFF
>TRBJ1-2|many|TRBD1|TRBV7-2
TGTGCCAGCAGCTTTTTCACAGGGGGAGTTAATGGCTACACCTTC
CASSFFTGGVNGYTF
>TRBJ2-3|many|TRBD2|TRBV5-1
TGCGCCAGCAGCTTGGCCCCTAGCGGGGATAGCACAGATACGCAGTATTTT
CASSLAPSGDSTDTQYF
>TRBJ1-4|many|.|TRBV4-1
TGCGCCAGCAGCCCTTCACAGGGCCGAGGTGAAAAACTGTTTTTT
CASSPSQGRGEKLFF
>TRBJ1-5|many|.|TRBV6-5
TGTGCCAGCAGCTCCCTTCCGAGCTTATATAGCAATCAGCCCCAGCATTTT
CASSSLPSLYSNQPQHF
>TRBJ1-1|many|.|TRBV10-3
TGTGCCATCAGTCGCGACAGGAAACCTAAGAACACTGAAGCTTTCTTT
CAISRDRKPKNTEAFF
>TRBJ2-1|many|TRBD2|TRBV5-1
TGCGCCAGCAGCTTGGTGGGGGGGGTCAATGAGCAGTTCTTC
CASSLVGGVNEQFF
>TRBJ1-5|many|.|TRBV9
TGTGCCAGCAGCGTAGCTGGCGATCAGCCCCAGCATTTT
CASSVAGDQPQHF
>TRBJ2-2|many|.|TRBV5-1
TGCGCCAGCAGCTTGGCGGGTCCGAACACCGGGGAGCTGTTTTTT
CASSLAGPNTGELFF
>TRBJ1-4|many|TRBD1|TRBV20-1
TGCAGTGCTTCTGAACTGGGACAGGGAGGAGAAAAACTGTTTTTT
CSASELGQGGEKLFF
>TRBJ1-3|many|TRBD1|TRBV18
TGTGCCAGCTCACCAGGACAGGAGGACACCATATATTTT
CASSPGQEDTIYF
>TRBJ1-1|many|.|TRBV10-3
TGTGCCATCAGTGGGGCAGGGTGGGGGGTGAACACTGAAGCTTTCTTT
CAISGAGWGVNTEAFF
>TRBJ2-3|many|.|TRBV24-1
TGTGCCACCAGTGATTTTTCCGAGAACACAGATACGCAGTATTTT
CATSDFSENTDTQYF
>TRBJ1-2|medium-sized|.|TRBV29-1
TGCAGCGTGGAAGACCGACCCTTGGGCTACACCTTC
CSVEDRPLGYTF
>TRBJ1-2|.|TRBD1|TRBV3-1
TGTGCCAGCAGCCCGGGACAGCTTGGCGACCCCTTC
CASSPGQLGDPF
>TRBJ1-1|many|TRBD1|TRBV20-1
TGCAGTGCTAGAGTACAGGGGGGCACTGAAGCTTTCTTT
CSARVQGGTEAFF
>TRBJ1-2|many|TRBD1|TRBV6-5
TGTGCCAGCAGTTACGAGGGTAGGGGGCAATTTGATGGCTACACCTTC
CASSYEGRGQFDGYTF
>TRBJ2-3|many|.|TRBV5-6
TGTGCCAGCAGCTTTATGCGGAATACGCAGTATTTT
CASSFMRNTQYF
>TRBJ2-1|many|TRBD2|TRBV20-1
TGCAGTGCTAGAGACGCGCGGGGGGCCGGGAATGAGCAGTTCTTC
CSARDARGAGNEQFF
>TRBJ2-1|many|TRBD2|TRBV18
TGTGCCAGCTCACCATCGACGGGGGGGTTCGATGAGCAGTTCTTC
CASSPSTGGFDEQFF
>TRBJ1-6|many|.|TRBV4-1
TGCGCCAGCAGCCTCCGACAGAATAATTCACCCCTCCACTTT
CASSLRQNNSPLHF
>TRBJ2-1|many|.|TRBV11-2
TGTGCCAGCAGCTTGCGGGGAGTCTTGAGCTTATCCTACAATGAGCAGTTCTTC
CASSLRGVLSLSYNEQFF
>TRBJ2-1|many|.|TRBV12-3/TRBV12-4
TGTGCCAGCAGTTTAGCGGGACACAATGAGCAGTTCTTC
CASSLAGHNEQFF
>TRBJ2-5|many|.|TRBV6-1
TGTGCCAGCAGAGAGGGGGGAGAAGAGACCCAGTACTTC
CASREGGEETQYF
>TRBJ1-2|many|TRBD1|TRBV11-2
TGTGCCAGCAGCCTGACTCAGACAGGGATTCAGACCTTC
CASSLTQTGIQTF
>TRBJ1-1|many|.|TRBV20-1
TGCAGTGCCCCCTACCCGGGGGGGAACACTGAAGCTTTCTTT
CSAPYPGGNTEAFF
>TRBJ2-5|few|TRBD2|TRBV7-2
TGTGCCAGCAGTTCGGGACTAGCGGTTATGCTCGAGACCCAGTACTTC
CASSSGLAVMLETQYF
>TRBJ1-2|many|TRBD1|TRBV6-5
TGTGCCAGCAGTCGTCCAGGGGGGGACTATGGCTACACCTTC
CASSRPGGDYGYTF
>TRBJ2-1|many|TRBD1|TRBV3-1
TGTGCCAGCAGCCAAGATCCAGGGGGATCCAGCAATGAGCAGTTCTTC
CASSQDPGGSSNEQFF
>TRBJ2-7|many|.|TRBV5-1
TGCGCCAGCAGTCAGAATCCGGGACCCCAGGGCGAGCAGTACTTC
CASSQNPGPQGEQYF
>TRBJ2-1|many|TRBD2|TRBV6-5
TGTGCCAGCAGTCCCGCGGGAGGCGGCAATGAGCAGTTCTTC
CASSPAGGGNEQFF
>TRBJ2-1|many|.|TRBV14
TGTGCCAGCAGCCAAGACGTGACTTCTGAGCAGTTCTTC
CASSQDVTSEQFF
>TRBJ2-5|many|.|TRBV5-1
TGCGCCAGCAGCAAACCGGGAAACCAAGAGACCCAGTACTTC
CASSKPGNQETQYF
>TRBJ2-4|many|.|TRBV15
TGTGCCACCAGCAGAGATAAGGGGGGAGTAGCCAAAAACATTCAGTACTTC
CATSRDKGGVAKNIQYF
>TRBJ2-3|few|.|TRBV7-2
TGTGCCAGCAGCTTAGGGGCGAATACGCAGTATTTT
CASSLGANTQYF
>TRBJ2-7|many|.|TRBV4-1
TGCGCCAGCAGCCAAGACAGGTATCGAGAGCAGTACTTC
CASSQDRYREQYF
>TRBJ2-2|many|.|TRBV5-1
TGCGCCAGCAGCTTACCCGACACCGGGGAGCTGTTTTTT
CASSLPDTGELFF
>TRBJ1-2|.|.|TRBV19
TGTGCCAGTAGTATCCCAGGGGAAGCTAACTATGGCTACACCTTC
CASSIPGEANYGYTF
>TRBJ1-5|many|TRBD1|TRBV15
TGTGCCACCAGCAGGGAAGGACAGGGGAATCAGCCCCAGCATTTT
CATSREGQGNQPQHF
>TRBJ1-3|many|.|TRBV6-6
TGTGCCAGCATGGGGGCTTTCTCTGGAAACACCATATATTTT
CASMGAFSGNTIYF
>TRBJ1-2|many|.|TRBV12-3/TRBV12-4
TGTGCCAGCAGTTTTCAGGGGAGCGCCGGCTACACCTTC
CASSFQGSAGYTF
>TRBJ2-7|many|TRBD2|TRBV7-9
TGTGCCAGCAGCTTATCACGGACTAGCGGGGAACCCGGCTGGACCGGGCGGGAGCAGTACTTC
CASSLSRTSGEPGWTGREQYF
>TRBJ2-7|many|.|TRBV24-1
TGTGCCACCAGTGAAGGTACTCCGGGCGAGCAGTACTTC
CATSEGTPGEQYF
>TRBJ2-1|many|.|TRBV5-5
TGTGCCAGCAGCTTGTCTTCTGTGTCGGTCGCCCCTTACAATGAGCAGTTCTTC
CASSLSSVSVAPYNEQFF
>TRBJ1-1|many|.|TRBV5-1
TGCGCCAGCAGCTTTACCGCGGGTCCTGAGGACACTGAAGCTTTCTTT
CASSFTAGPEDTEAFF
>TRBJ1-2|few|.|TRBV30
TGTGCCTGGACCGAAGGGAACTATGGCTACACCTTC
CAWTEGNYGYTF
>TRBJ1-6|many|TRBD1|TRBV5-1
TGCGCCAGCAGCTTGCAGGGGGCGAGTTATAATTCACCCCTCCACTTT
CASSLQGASYNSPLHF